This T cell receptor (beta chain) was found in a study of T cell responses to AZD1222 COVID-19 vaccine. Repertoires were generated with immunoSEQ multiplex PCR, while TCRdb's copy carries only in-frame clones and drops some. The profile shows about 150,000 clones, around 87% of them singletons. The source material was peripheral blood, sampled 28 days after the second AZD1222 dose. The TCR sequence derives from an adult who received the AZD1222 COVID-19 vaccine.

CDR3 sequence: CASSAGGRGNTGELFF. DNA for the CDR3: TGTGCCAGCAGCGCAGGCGGGAGAGGAAACACCGGGGAGCTGTTTTTT. V and J are TRBV3-1 (or the pseudogene TRBV3-2) and TRBJ2-2; 7 nucleotides align to TRBD2. Germline V gives CDR1 LGHDT, CDR2 YNNKEL (reference sequence). The trim removed 5 bases at V and 2 bases at J, leaving 8 bases unmatched. CDR3 size: 16 residues.